The T cell receptor (beta chain) under discussion was sequenced for a study of shared T cell receptors in the human thymus. TCRdb keeps only in-frame clones here, not all; method: immunoSEQ multiplex PCR. The repertoire has hundreds of thousands of clones, about 84% of them found once; the top ten carry 0.013%. V shed 4 bases, J shed 5 bases, and the junction held 5 bases outside the gene matches. This CDR3 has 15 residues. The germline gives CDR1 SGHDT, CDR2 YYEEEE. The same data also went into a second study, on human thymus T cells. This second study says: The authors found apparently biased V and J gene usage in thymic and blood repertoires. Unrelated people showed highly overlapping thymic repertoires, related research reported.

This sequence joins TRBV5-6 and TRBJ2-1; 11 bases align to TRBD1. This receptor was taken from a boy under three years old with a congenital heart defect. The sequenced sample consisted of thymocytes. The CDR3 protein is CASSLGQGANNEQFF. The CDR3 DNA reads TGTGCCAGCAGCCTCGGACAGGGGGCGAACAATGAGCAGTTCTTC.